The rows below give T cell receptor beta chains drawn from one sample of a study of blood T cell repertoires in COVID-19. Only in-frame clones appear in the TCRdb table, and some are missing; sequencing was by immunoSEQ multiplex PCR. The sample lists about 200,000 clones, 75% to 90% occurring once. Sequencing was done on a sample of PBMCs or T cells enriched from blood (not recorded which). Source of these receptors: a woman aged 40 to 49 with acute COVID-19. CDR3s include the opening cysteine and the closing phenylalanine or tryptophan. D genes are given only for firm matches. For some rows the clone size is stated as once, few or many, or as a class when expanded; others skip it.

len	abundance	v_gene	d_gene	j_gene	CDR3nt	CDR3aa
13	-	TRBV19	TRBD2	TRBJ2-3	TGTGCCAGTAGTATTGGGCTAGCGGGTACGCAGTATTTT	CASSIGLAGTQYF
16	-	TRBV7-6	TRBD1	TRBJ1-2	TGTGCCAGCAGCTTAGGCGGGACAGGGGCAGACTATGGCTACACCTTC	CASSLGGTGADYGYTF
11	-	TRBV15	-	TRBJ1-1	TGTGCCACCGCCACTAACACTGAAGCTTTCTTT	CATATNTEAFF
13	few	TRBV5-4	TRBD1	TRBJ2-5	TGTGCCAGCAGCTTAGGGACAGAAGAGACCCAGTACTTC	CASSLGTEETQYF
15	-	TRBV19	-	TRBJ1-2	TGTGCCAGTAGTAGTGGGGGACTTTCTAACTATGGCTACACCTTC	CASSSGGLSNYGYTF
19	-	TRBV7-2	TRBD1	TRBJ2-2	TGTGCCAGCAGCTTAATTATGCCCAGGGGGCCGCTTCGGACCGGGGAGCTGTTTTTT	CASSLIMPRGPLRTGELFF
14	-	TRBV6-5	TRBD1	TRBJ2-3	TGTGCCAGCCGGGACAGGGGGCTGACAGATACGCAGTATTTT	CASRDRGLTDTQYF
18	once	TRBV19	-	TRBJ1-5	TGTGCCAGTAGTATAAGCCCTGGCGGCTGGTATAGCAATCAGCCCCAGCATTTT	CASSISPGGWYSNQPQHF
10	-	TRBV11-2	-	TRBJ1-1	TGTGCCAGCGGCGGAACTGAAGCTTTCTTT	CASGGTEAFF
14	-	TRBV19	-	TRBJ1-5	TGTGCCAGTAGTTGGGACATAAGCAATCAGCCCCAGCATTTT	CASSWDISNQPQHF
19	-	TRBV18	-	TRBJ2-1	TGTGCCAGCTCAGACAGGTCGGCCCCGGACCCACGTGTCTACAATGAGCAGTTCTTC	CASSDRSAPDPRVYNEQFF
14	-	TRBV27	-	TRBJ1-2	TGTGCCAGCAGTCGGAGGCAGATGGAACATGGCTACACCTTC	CASSRRQMEHGYTF